One sample yielded the 30 T cell receptor beta chains listed below, sequenced in a study of T cells in Graves' hyperthyroidism and ophthalmopathy. The TCR beta CDR3 regions underwent amplification using RNA transcripts as the source. An initial round of RT-PCR targeting the TCR CDR3 relied on the HTBI primer set. TCRdb reanalysed the multiplex PCR reads using MiXCR and keeps one entry per CDR3 protein. Of about 560,000 distinct CDR3 sequences in the sample, around 15% are singletons; the top ten hold under 20%. Source material: blood. Every receptor here comes from a woman in her late teens or twenties with Graves' hyperthyroidism.

The chain carries TRBV27 and TRBJ2-7; 7 nucleotides agree with TRBD2. Germline CDR1 and CDR2: MNHEY and SMNVEV (reference sequence). V gave up 5 bases and J gave up 0 bases; unmatched junction bases: 10. The CDR3 sequence is 16 residues long. CDR3 bases: TGTGCCAGCAGTGAAAGGCTGGGGGAGGGCTCCTACGAGCAGTACTTC. Encoded protein: CASSERLGEGSYEQYF.

The table lists this clonotype with many counts. The chain uses TRBV7-2 and TRBJ2-1; D gene unclear. The V end lost 6 bases, the J end lost 9 bases, and 12 bases lay between the germline ends. CDR1 and CDR2 from the germline V gene are SGHTA and FQGNSA. The CDR3 has 12 amino acids. In DNA, the CDR3 is TGTGCCAGCAGTCGCATTAGCTCTGAGCAGTTCTTC. Protein product: CASSRISSEQFF.

This clonotype turned up a few times. This chain connects TRBV4-1 to TRBJ1-1; D gene unclear. V was clipped by 0 bases and J by 4 bases, with 9 bases between them. The CDR3 extends over 14 amino acids. CDR1 MGHRA and CDR2 YSYEKL come from the germline V gene. The CDR3 sequence: CASSQDRLGTEAFF. The CDR3 DNA reads TGCGCCAGCAGCCAAGACAGGCTGGGCACTGAAGCTTTCTTT.

The table lists this clonotype with many counts. The V and J genes are TRBV6-1 and TRBJ1-4, with D hard to call. The V gene lost 6 bases and the J gene lost 3 bases, with 11 bases spanning the gap. This CDR3 region has 14 residues. Looked up from germline, CDR1 is MNHNS and CDR2 is SASEGT. The CDR3 here is CASSPTGSNEKLFF. The CDR3 bases are TGTGCCAGCAGCCCCACGGGTTCTAATGAAAAACTGTTTTTT.

The sample holds a few counts of this clonotype. The V call is TRBV5-1, the J call TRBJ2-1; 8 bases agree with TRBD1. V was pared by 4 bases and J by 6 bases, with 9 bases of the junction left unmatched. This CDR3 contains 15 residues. Germline lookup yields CDR1 SGHRS and CDR2 YFSETQ. In nucleotides, the CDR3 is TGCGCCAGCAGCCTATGGACAGGGAGTGGCAATGAGCAGTTCTTC. It specifies CASSLWTGSGNEQFF.

This clonotype turned up a few times. The CDR3 loop is CASSSIGLAGLDEQFF. Here the CDR3 DNA reads TGTGCCAGCAGCTCGATCGGACTAGCGGGTCTCGATGAGCAGTTCTTC. The chain couples TRBV11-3 to TRBJ2-1; 11 bases map to TRBD2. This CDR3 region has 16 residues. Per germline, CDR1 SGHNT and CDR2 YENEEA. V was clipped by 4 bases and J by 8 bases; unmatched bases: 10.

Points on this clonotype: This clone may be a read error of a much larger clone one base away. The chain employs TRBV27 and TRBJ1-1; 7 positions agree with TRBD1. Unmatched junction bases numbered 6, after V lost 5 bases and J lost 3 bases. Germline CDR1 is MNHEY and CDR2 is SMNVEV (reference sequence). The CDR3 is 14 amino acids. CDR3 sequence reads: CASSTDRLDTEAFF. Written as DNA, the CDR3 is TGTGCCAGCAGTACGGACAGGTTGGACACTGAAGCTTTCTTT.

This clonotype was seen ten or more times. This rearrangement joins TRBV7-2 to TRBJ2-7; 7 bases agree with TRBD1. The CDR3 has 15 amino acids. The V segment lost 5 bases and the J segment 1 base; nucleotides outside the gene matches: 8. Germline V gene data show CDR1 as SGHTA and CDR2 as FQGNSA. CDR3 sequence: CASSTNRGASYEQYF. CDR3 nucleotides: TGTGCCAGCAGCACCAACAGGGGAGCGTCCTACGAGCAGTACTTC.

The chain employs TRBV29-1 and TRBJ1-1, with D maybe TRBD1 (5 bases). The CDR3 has 14 residues. The germline V and J ends were trimmed by 0 bases and 4 bases, with 12 bases remaining between them. Per germline, CDR1 SQVTM and CDR2 ANQGSEA. The chain's CDR3 is CSVEDLGDGTEAFF. The DNA of the CDR3 is TGCAGCGTTGAAGATCTAGGGGATGGCACTGAAGCTTTCTTT.

As to this clonotype: A much larger clone lies one base from this, so it may be a read error. This chain connects TRBV11-2 to TRBJ2-3; D is undetermined. The CDR3 spans 12 residues. Germline CDR1 is SGHAT and CDR2 is FQNNGV. This chain's CDR3 is CASSFDLDTHYF. The CDR3 bases are TGTGCCAGCAGCTTTGACTTAGATACGCACTATTTT.

This clonotype was counted at least ten times. This chain connects TRBV6-1 to TRBJ2-1, with 10 bases matching TRBD2. V was clipped by 1 base and J by 9 bases; unmatched bases: 6. Germline lookup yields CDR1 MNHNS and CDR2 SASEGT. The CDR3 consists of 15 residues. CDR3 nucleotide sequence: TGTGCCAGCAGTGAAGATGGTAGCGGGAGGTTTGAGCAGTTCTTC. It codes for CASSEDGSGRFEQFF.

This clonotype appeared a few times. The chain has TRBV4-3 and TRBJ1-2; D might be TRBD1 (5 bases). The CDR3 consists of 14 residues. Germline CDR1 LGHNA, CDR2 YSLEER. V was pared by 4 bases and J by 5 bases, with 14 bases between. CDR3 sequence reads: CASSPPGRGYGYTF. The CDR3 DNA follows: TGCGCCAGCAGCCCTCCCGGTAGGGGATATGGCTACACCTTC.

This clonotype was detected only a few times. The rearrangement links TRBV6-2 or TRBV6-3 to TRBJ2-7; 7 bases fit TRBD2. Germline CDR1 reads MNHEY; CDR2 reads SVGEGT. The CDR3 totals 15 residues. The V segment lost 7 bases and the J segment 6 bases; nucleotides outside the gene matches: 15. The CDR3: CASTDGRVRTSEQYF. The CDR3 nucleotides read TGTGCCAGCACTGACGGGCGGGTCAGGACTAGCGAGCAGTACTTC.

The chain uses TRBV20-1 and TRBJ2-7, with TRBD1 matching over 10 bases. This CDR3 spans 17 amino acids. V dropped 4 bases and J dropped 0; count of bases not matched to a gene: 12. CDR1 DFQATT and CDR2 SNEGSKA come from the germline V gene (reference sequence). CDR3 amino acids: CSATKPPGQGISYEQYF. The CDR3 DNA reads TGCAGTGCTACCAAACCACCGGGACAGGGGATCTCCTACGAGCAGTACTTC.

The table lists this clonotype with a few counts. This chain links TRBV6-1 with TRBJ1-2; D gene unclear. Per germline, CDR1 MNHNS and CDR2 SASEGT. The CDR3 spans 13 residues. The V gene lost 7 bases and the J gene lost 3 bases, with 12 bases spanning the gap. The CDR3 DNA reads as TGTGCCAGCACCTCCGGGCCAGACTATGGCTACACCTTC. Protein: CASTSGPDYGYTF.

This clonotype was seen at least ten times. This chain uses TRBV11-3 with TRBJ2-7, with D uncertain. The germline V and J ends were trimmed by 0 bases and 1 base, with 10 bases remaining between them. This CDR3 has 15 residues. Germline CDR1 reads SGHNT; CDR2 reads YENEEA. This chain's CDR3 is CASSLDPGRSYEQYF. The CDR3 DNA sequence: TGTGCCAGCAGCTTAGATCCGGGCAGGTCCTACGAGCAGTACTTC.

This clonotype was recorded many times. This chain connects TRBV28 to TRBJ2-1, with D unresolved. From germline, CDR1 is MDHEN and CDR2 SYDVKM. Trimming stripped 5 bases from V and 0 bases from J, with 8 bases between. The CDR3 has 14 residues. The CDR3 bases are TGTGCCAGCAGTCAAACGGTCTCCTACAATGAGCAGTTCTTC. Translation gives CASSQTVSYNEQFF. Looking up the rest from reference TRBV28 and TRBJ2-1 gives the full variable domain: DVKVTQSSRYLVKRTGEKVFLECVQDMDHENMFWYRQDPGLGLRLIYFSYDVKMKEKGDIPEGYSVSREKKERFSLILESASTNQTSMYLCASSQTVSYNEQFFGPGTRLTVL.

This clonotype was detected a few times. This chain links TRBV20-1 with TRBJ2-5; 7 nucleotides match TRBD2. This CDR3 has 13 amino acids. Germline lookup yields CDR1 DFQATT and CDR2 SNEGSKA (reference sequence). Trimming removed 8 bases from V and 5 bases from J; junction bases left unmatched: 11. The CDR3 protein is CSPRVAGRETQYF. CDR3 sequence (DNA): TGCAGTCCCAGGGTGGCCGGGAGGGAGACCCAGTACTTC.

This clonotype has only a few counts. The chain recombines TRBV6-2 or TRBV6-3 with TRBJ2-3; 8 positions agree with TRBD2. V was clipped by 1 base and J by 5 bases; unmatched bases: 14. Germline loops: CDR1 MNHEY, CDR2 SVGEGT. The CDR3 is made up of 18 amino acids. As DNA, the CDR3 is TGTGCCAGCAGTTACTTTCACGAGCGGGGGAAGGGCGAAGATACGCAGTATTTT. As protein: CASSYFHERGKGEDTQYF.

The CDR3 DNA reads TGTGCCAGTAGAATGGACAACACAGATACGCAGTATTTT. Amino acids: CASRMDNTDTQYF. The rearrangement uses TRBV19 and TRBJ2-3; the D gene is possibly TRBD1 (5 bases). The V gene's germline CDR1 is LNHDA and CDR2 SQIVND (reference sequence). Trimming left V 6 bases short and J 2 bases short, with 9 bases between. This CDR3 has 13 residues.

The chain employs TRBV12-3 or TRBV12-4 and TRBJ2-4, with 9 positions matching TRBD1. This CDR3 spans 15 amino acids. Trimming took 5 bases from V and 5 from J; bases not matched to a gene: 7. The DNA for the CDR3 is TGTGCCAGCAGTAACCGGGACAGGGACCAAAACATTCAGTACTTC. Translated: CASSNRDRDQNIQYF.

This clonotype was counted ten times or more. The V call is TRBV24-1, the J call TRBJ2-5; TRBD1 matches at 8 bases. CDR1 KGHDR and CDR2 SFDVKD come from the germline V gene. V dropped 4 bases and J dropped 5; count of bases not matched to a gene: 5. The CDR3 loop spans 14 amino acids. The CDR3 nucleotides are TGTGCCACCAGTGACCCCAGGGGGCCGGAGACCCAGTACTTC. This gives the protein CATSDPRGPETQYF.

This clonotype was recorded a few times. J is TRBJ2-3 and V is TRBV7-3; TRBD1 aligns across 8 bases. Germline V gene data show CDR1 as SGHTA and CDR2 as FQGTGA. The CDR3 length is 16 residues. V lost 6 bases, J lost 1 base, and 9 bases stayed unmatched. The CDR3 DNA sequence: TGTGCCAGCAGTAGCCCAGGGGGCGAGGGCACAGATACGCAGTATTTT. As protein: CASSSPGGEGTDTQYF.

This clonotype was seen a few times. J is TRBJ1-4 and V is TRBV20-1, with TRBD1 matching 7 bases. Trimming removed 1 base from V and 0 bases from J; junction bases left unmatched: 11. This CDR3 contains 18 residues. CDR1 and CDR2 (germline): DFQATT, SNEGSKA (reference sequence). For the CDR3, the DNA is TGCAGTGCTAGAGGCGGACAGGTTTTTGGCGCAACTAATGAAAAACTGTTTTTT. The encoded protein is CSARGGQVFGATNEKLFF.

This chain uses TRBV28 with TRBJ1-5, with D unresolved. V dropped 5 bases and J dropped 1 base, with 21 bases sitting between them. The CDR3 has 18 amino acids. CDR1 and CDR2 (germline): MDHEN, SYDVKM. This CDR3 reads CASSLPSRDRRSNQPQHF. CDR3 DNA sequence: TGTGCCAGCAGTCTTCCCAGCCGTGATCGTAGAAGCAATCAGCCCCAGCATTTT.

This clonotype appeared many times. This chain joins TRBV7-9 and TRBJ2-1; D uncertain. The length of the CDR3 is 12 residues. From germline, CDR1 is SEHNR and CDR2 FQNEAQ (reference sequence). V lost 7 bases, J lost 6 bases, and 10 bases lay in between. The CDR3, as DNA: TGTGCCAGCACCATTTCAGGCAATGAGCAGTTCTTC. Translation: CASTISGNEQFF.

The J gene is TRBJ2-7, the V gene TRBV29-1, with 7 bases lining up with TRBD2. This CDR3 contains 14 residues. The germline V gene encodes CDR1 SQVTM and CDR2 ANQGSEA. The V gene end was trimmed by 5 bases and the J gene end by 5 bases; junction bases not matched to a gene: 12. The CDR3 loop is CSVPSGVPPNEQYF. Written as DNA, the CDR3 is TGCAGCGTTCCGAGCGGGGTCCCTCCAAACGAGCAGTACTTC.

To note about this clonotype: A much larger clone sits a single nucleotide away, making a read error possible. The chain joins TRBV29-1 to TRBJ1-1; a weak D match, TRBD1 (6 bases). The CDR3 sequence is 15 residues long. V was clipped by 7 bases and J by 5 bases, with 23 bases between them. Germline CDR1 SQVTM, CDR2 ANQGSEA. DNA for the CDR3: TGCAGCGCTCCAAACTCGGGGGGGCGGGGGACTGAAGCTTTCTTT. Translation: CSAPNSGGRGTEAFF.

This clonotype has a count of ten or more. This sequence joins TRBV2 and TRBJ2-3, with TRBD2 matching 8 bases. The CDR3 extends over 14 amino acids. Per germline, CDR1 SNHLY and CDR2 FYNNEI. After removal of 7 bases from V and 0 bases from J, the junction contained 3 bases not matched to a gene. The CDR3 region is CASIQRGSTDTQYF. The CDR3 DNA follows: TGTGCCAGCATCCAGCGGGGGAGCACAGATACGCAGTATTTT.

This clonotype occurred a few times. The chain links TRBV20-1 to TRBJ1-1; D uncertain. CDR1 DFQATT and CDR2 SNEGSKA come from the germline V gene (reference sequence). Trimming stripped 0 bases from V and 11 bases from J, with 7 bases between. The CDR3 extends over 10 amino acids. The CDR3 DNA is TGCAGTGCTAGAGAGGGGTCCGCTTTCTTT. It specifies CSAREGSAFF.